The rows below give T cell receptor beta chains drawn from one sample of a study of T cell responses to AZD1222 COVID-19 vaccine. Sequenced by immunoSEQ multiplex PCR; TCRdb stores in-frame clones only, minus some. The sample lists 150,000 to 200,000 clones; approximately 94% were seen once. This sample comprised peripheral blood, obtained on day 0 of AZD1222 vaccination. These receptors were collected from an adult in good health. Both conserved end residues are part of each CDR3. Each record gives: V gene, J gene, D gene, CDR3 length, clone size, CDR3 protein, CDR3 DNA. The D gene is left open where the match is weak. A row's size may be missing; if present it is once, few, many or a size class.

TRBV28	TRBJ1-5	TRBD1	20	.	CASSLYGPGGGADSNQPQHF	TGTGCCAGCAGTTTATATGGGCCGGGAGGGGGCGCGGATAGCAATCAGCCCCAGCATTTT
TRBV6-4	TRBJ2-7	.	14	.	CASNRDNYSYEQYF	TGTGCCAGCAACCGGGACAACTACTCCTACGAGCAGTACTTC
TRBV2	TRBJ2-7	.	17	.	CASSAISRTFSSYEQYF	TGTGCCAGCAGTGCCATCTCTCGGACATTTAGCTCCTACGAGCAGTACTTC
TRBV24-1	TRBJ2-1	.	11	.	CATRRGNEQFF	TGTGCCACCAGGAGAGGGAATGAGCAGTTCTTC
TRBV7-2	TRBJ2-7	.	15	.	CASSPSGTGLYEQYF	TGTGCCAGCAGCCCGTCCGGGACGGGTCTGTACGAGCAGTACTTC
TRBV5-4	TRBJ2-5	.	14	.	CASSPTGNGETQYF	TGTGCCAGCAGCCCAACAGGGAACGGTGAGACCCAGTACTTC
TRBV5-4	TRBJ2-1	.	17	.	CASSIGGGITSYNEQFF	TGTGCCAGCAGCATCGGAGGGGGGATAACATCCTACAATGAGCAGTTCTTC
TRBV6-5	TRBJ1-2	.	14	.	CASSFTGTSYGYTF	TGTGCCAGCAGTTTTACCGGGACCTCCTATGGCTACACCTTC
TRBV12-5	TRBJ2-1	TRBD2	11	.	CASGTSREQFF	TGTGCTAGTGGGACTAGCCGTGAGCAGTTCTTC
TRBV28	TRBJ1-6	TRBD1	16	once	CASSHKRGTDNSPLHF	TGTGCCAGCAGTCACAAAAGAGGGACAGATAATTCACCCCTCCACTTT
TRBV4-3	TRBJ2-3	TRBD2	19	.	CASSQGLAGGYGLTDTQYF	TGCGCCAGCAGCCAGGGACTAGCGGGAGGATATGGTCTCACAGATACGCAGTATTTT
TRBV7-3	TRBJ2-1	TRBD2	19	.	CASSPFTGGYESSYNEQFF	TGTGCCAGCAGCCCCTTTACGGGGGGATACGAGAGCTCCTACAATGAGCAGTTCTTC
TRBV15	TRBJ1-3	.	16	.	CATSRDRNRAGNTIYF	TGTGCCACCAGCAGAGATAGGAACAGGGCTGGAAACACCATATATTTT
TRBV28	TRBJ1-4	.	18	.	CASSPTGHGLATNEKLFF	TGTGCCAGCAGTCCAACGGGACACGGCCTTGCAACTAATGAAAAACTGTTTTTT
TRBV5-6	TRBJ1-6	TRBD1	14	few	CASSAGQNNSPLHF	TGTGCCAGCAGCGCGGGACAGAATAATTCACCCCTCCACTTT
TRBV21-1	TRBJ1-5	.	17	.	CASSTGRDRGCNQPQHF	TGTGCCAGCTCGACGGGGCGGGACAGGGGATGCAATCAGCCCCAGCATTTT
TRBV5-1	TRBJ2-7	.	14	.	CASSLGTGGYEQYF	TGCGCCAGCAGCTTGGGTACCGGGGGCTACGAGCAGTACTTC
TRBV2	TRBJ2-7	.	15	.	CASRQGEGNSYEQYF	TGTGCCAGCAGACAAGGTGAGGGCAACTCCTACGAGCAGTACTTC
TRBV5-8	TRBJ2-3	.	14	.	CASSLTGTTDTQYF	TGTGCCAGCAGCTTGACGGGGACCACAGATACGCAGTATTTT
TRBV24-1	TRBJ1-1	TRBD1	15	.	CATSETGTGNTEAFF	TGTGCCACCAGTGAAACCGGGACAGGGAACACTGAAGCTTTCTTT
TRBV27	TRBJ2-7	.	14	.	CASSPDGWGYEQYF	TGTGCCAGCAGCCCCGACGGGTGGGGATACGAGCAGTACTTC
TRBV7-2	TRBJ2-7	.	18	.	CASSLALGGSGPNYEQYF	TGTGCCAGCAGCTTAGCTTTGGGGGGCTCCGGACCAAACTACGAGCAGTACTTC
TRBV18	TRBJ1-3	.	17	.	CASSPRWGGSSGNTIYF	TGTGCCAGCTCCCCCCGCTGGGGGGGATCTTCTGGAAACACCATATATTTT
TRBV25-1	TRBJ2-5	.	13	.	CASSEAGRETQYF	TGTGCCAGCAGTGAGGCAGGACGAGAGACCCAGTACTTC
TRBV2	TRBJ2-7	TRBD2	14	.	CARDRVGGTYEQYF	TGTGCCAGAGACCGAGTGGGGGGGACCTACGAGCAGTACTTC
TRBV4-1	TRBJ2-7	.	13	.	CASSTTASYEQYF	TGCGCCAGCAGCACCACAGCGTCCTACGAGCAGTACTTC
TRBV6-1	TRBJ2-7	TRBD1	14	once	CASRDRGNSYEQYF	TGTGCCAGCAGGGACAGGGGAAACTCCTACGAGCAGTACTTC
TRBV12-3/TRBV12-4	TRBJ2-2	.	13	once	CASMVGANGELFF	TGTGCCAGCATGGTAGGGGCGAACGGGGAGCTGTTTTTT
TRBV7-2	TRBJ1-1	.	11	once	CATGRNTEAFF	TGTGCCACTGGGCGGAACACTGAAGCTTTCTTT
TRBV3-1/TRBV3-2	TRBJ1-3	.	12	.	CASSGGPNTIYF	TGTGCCAGCAGCGGAGGCCCGAACACCATATATTTT
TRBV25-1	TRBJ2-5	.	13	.	CASSEWGVETQYF	TGTGCCAGCAGTGAATGGGGGGTAGAGACCCAGTACTTC
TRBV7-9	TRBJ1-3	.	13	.	CAIPRGFRNTIYF	TGTGCCATCCCGCGGGGGTTCAGAAACACCATATATTTT
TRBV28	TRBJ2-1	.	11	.	CASSLYPEQFF	TGTGCCAGCAGTTTATACCCGGAGCAGTTCTTC
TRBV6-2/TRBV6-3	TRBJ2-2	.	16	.	CASSPLRRTSTGELFF	TGTGCCAGCAGTCCACTGAGGCGGACCTCCACCGGGGAGCTGTTTTTT
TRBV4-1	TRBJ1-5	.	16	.	CASSQVVGPLNQPQHF	TGCGCCAGCAGCCAAGTAGTGGGCCCACTGAATCAGCCCCAGCATTTT
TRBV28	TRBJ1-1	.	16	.	CASTKLGLGGDTEAFF	TGTGCCAGCACCAAATTGGGCCTGGGCGGGGACACTGAAGCTTTCTTT
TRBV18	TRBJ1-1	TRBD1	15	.	CASSPWDRAGTEAFF	TGTGCCAGCTCACCCTGGGACAGGGCGGGGACTGAAGCTTTCTTT
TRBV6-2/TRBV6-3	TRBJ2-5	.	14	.	CASIPRARGETQYF	TGTGCCAGCATCCCCCGCGCCAGGGGAGAGACCCAGTACTTC
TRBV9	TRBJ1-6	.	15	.	CASSVHSSYNSPLHF	TGTGCCAGCAGCGTCCATAGCTCCTATAATTCACCCCTCCACTTT
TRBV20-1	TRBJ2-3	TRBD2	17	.	CSASPPWTSGIVDTQYF	TGCAGTGCTAGTCCACCCTGGACTAGCGGGATAGTGGATACGCAGTATTTT
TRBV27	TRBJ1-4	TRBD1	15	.	CASSLGTGSDEKLFF	TGTGCCAGCAGTTTAGGGACAGGGAGCGATGAAAAACTGTTTTTT
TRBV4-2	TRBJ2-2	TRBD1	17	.	CASSQENRGTSTGELFF	TGTGCCAGCAGCCAAGAAAACAGGGGGACGAGTACCGGGGAGCTGTTTTTT
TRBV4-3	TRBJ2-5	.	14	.	CASSQQRFQETQYF	TGCGCCAGCAGCCAACAACGGTTCCAGGAGACCCAGTACTTC
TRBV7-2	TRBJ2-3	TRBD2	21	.	CASSLAPGGSGRRMGTDTQYF	TGTGCCAGCAGCTTAGCCCCCGGGGGTAGCGGGAGGAGGATGGGCACAGATACGCAGTATTTT
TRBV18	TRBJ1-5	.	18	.	CASSPLPPITGSGQPQHF	TGTGCCAGCTCACCACTCCCCCCTATTACAGGGTCGGGTCAGCCCCAGCATTTT
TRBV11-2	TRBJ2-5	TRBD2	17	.	CASSFQGLAGGPETQYF	TGTGCCAGCAGCTTCCAGGGACTAGCGGGAGGGCCAGAGACCCAGTACTTC
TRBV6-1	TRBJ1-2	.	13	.	CASSELGGRGYTF	TGTGCCAGCAGTGAACTGGGGGGCAGGGGCTACACCTTC